The subject of this entry is one T cell receptor (beta chain). The source of the sample is a study of OX40 agonist ivuxolimab in advanced cancers. Study information: Two patients with cutaneous melanoma and one with hepatocellular carcinoma, three in total, showed partial responses.

The repertoire was sequenced with immunoSEQ multiplex PCR; TCRdb's copy has only in-frame clones and lacks some. The sample lists tens of thousands of clones; over 90% were seen once. Trimming left V 6 bases short and J 2 bases short, with 13 bases between. The CDR3 is 15 residues long. The V gene's germline CDR1 is SNHLY and CDR2 FYNNEI. This sample comprised CD4+ or CD8+ T cells sorted from blood, obtained in a trial of the OX40 agonist ivuxolimab. The chain employs TRBV2 and TRBJ2-2; TRBD1 might be the D (5 bases). The source of this sequence is an adult with an advanced solid tumor such as melanoma, head and neck, liver or kidney cancer. CDR3 coding DNA: TGTGCCAGCAGCCCAGCAGGGCCCAACACCGGGGAGCTGTTTTTT. It codes for CASSPAGPNTGELFF. Variable domain in full (rest from reference TRBV2 and TRBJ2-2): EPEVTQTPSHQVTQMGQEVILRCVPISNHLYFYWYRQILGQKVEFLVSFYNNEISEKSEIFDDQFSVERPDGSNFTLKIRSTKLEDSAMYFCASSPAGPNTGELFFGEGSRLTVL.